Shown below are 19 T cell receptor beta chains from a single sample sequenced in a study of T cell repertoires in cytomegalovirus infection. One entry per CDR3 protein, called by TCRdb with MiXCR from the reads. The data hold around 81,000 distinct CDR3 sequences, with about 40% observed a single time. No cognate antigen is known for these TCRs. The sequencing used CD8+ T cells from cultured PBMCs, collected from culture after CMV antigen stimulation. The receptor set was obtained from a human donor in good health (CMV status not recorded). Some clones in this sample may be carry-over from other donors' samples.

The chain links TRBV4-1 to TRBJ1-1; no firm D call. Trimming removed 0 bases at V and 8 bases at J, with 19 bases between. CDR3 length: 16 amino acids. From germline, CDR1 is MGHRA and CDR2 YSYEKL. The CDR3 DNA reads TGCGCCAGCAGCCAAGATACCGCCCTGGGGTTCTGGGAAGCTTTCTTT. Translated: CASSQDTALGFWEAFF.

The chain has TRBV19 and TRBJ1-1; 7 bases line up with TRBD1. J was trimmed by 1 base and V by 10 bases; bases with no gene match: 3. The CDR3 length is 12 residues. Germline V gene data show CDR1 as LNHDA and CDR2 as SQIVND (reference sequence). For the CDR3, the DNA is TGTGCCATTCGACAGGGGAACACTGAAGCTTTCTTT. Amino acids: CAIRQGNTEAFF.

This clonotype was observed a few times. The chain carries TRBV4-1 and TRBJ1-1; TRBD1 matches 12 bases. The CDR3 covers 19 residues. V was clipped by 4 bases and J by 4 bases; unmatched bases: 16. CDR1 is MGHRA, CDR2 YSYEKL, per germline. CDR3 sequence (DNA): TGCGCCAGCAGCCCGAGTCCGGGACAGGGGGCCCCGATGGGCACTGAAGCTTTCTTT. Its translation: CASSPSPGQGAPMGTEAFF.

This clonotype has at least ten counts. This rearrangement joins TRBV7-9 to TRBJ2-3; 11 positions agree with TRBD2. The CDR3 spans 16 residues. V lost 5 bases, J lost 6 bases, and 10 bases stayed unmatched. Germline V gene lookup returns CDR1 SEHNR and CDR2 FQNEAQ (reference sequence). The CDR3 DNA is TGTGCCAGCAGCAAAGAGGGCCTAGCGGGGGGTGATACGCAGTATTTT. Its protein is CASSKEGLAGGDTQYF.

The chain combines TRBV6-2 or TRBV6-3 with TRBJ1-1, with TRBD1 matching over 7 bases. Germline CDR1 MNHEY, CDR2 SVGEGT. The CDR3 sequence is 14 residues long. V trimming: 5 bases; J trimming: 4 bases; junction bases outside the gene matches: 7. CDR3 in amino acids: CASSQQGLRTEAFF. Here the CDR3 DNA reads TGTGCCAGCAGTCAACAGGGGTTGCGCACTGAAGCTTTCTTT.

The chain employs TRBV6-1 and TRBJ1-5; D unresolved. Germline V gene sequence: CDR1 MNHNS, CDR2 SASEGT. The CDR3 consists of 15 residues. Trimming took off 0 bases at V and 3 bases at J, with 9 bases between the two ends. The CDR3 nucleotides are TGTGCCAGCAGTGAAGCTGACGGGCTCAATCAGCCCCAGCATTTT. Protein sequence: CASSEADGLNQPQHF.

The genes are TRBV7-2 and TRBJ2-3, with TRBD2 matching 7 bases. The CDR3 covers 15 residues. Germline V CDR1 and CDR2: SGHTA, FQGNSA. The ends lost 1 base at V and 9 bases at J; junction bases unmatched: 10. CDR3 coding DNA: TGTGCCAGCAGCTTAGTTCCAGCGGGGTCGGACACGCAGTATTTT. Amino acids: CASSLVPAGSDTQYF.

This clonotype was detected only once. The CDR3 bases are TGCAGTGCTAGAGATCCTGTGGCCTACGAGCAGTACTTC. Residues: CSARDPVAYEQYF. V and J are TRBV20-1 and TRBJ2-7; D remains unclear. Trimming removed 0 bases at V and 2 bases at J, with 8 bases between. This CDR3 is built from 13 residues. Per germline, CDR1 DFQATT and CDR2 SNEGSKA (reference sequence).

This chain links TRBV5-1 with TRBJ1-1; TRBD1 matches 7 bases. CDR3 size: 14 residues. V lost 4 bases to trimming and J lost 3 bases; unmatched junction nucleotides: 6. The germline V gene has CDR1 SGHRS and CDR2 YFSETQ. The CDR3 bases are TGCGCCAGCAGCGGAGCAGGGGGATACACTGAAGCTTTCTTT. Translating gives CASSGAGGYTEAFF.

V is TRBV7-9 and J is TRBJ2-2, with TRBD2 as a possible D gene (6 bases). This CDR3 is 14 amino acids long. CDR1 and CDR2 (germline): SEHNR, FQNEAQ (reference sequence). The V and J ends lost 6 bases and 3 bases respectively, with 11 bases between them. The CDR3 DNA sequence: TGTGCCAGCAGTCCTTGGGAGGACACCGGGGAGCTGTTTTTT. Encoded protein: CASSPWEDTGELFF.

This clonotype showed up just a few times. CDR3 amino acids: CATLGRGQGNPEAFF. CDR3 DNA sequence: TGTGCCACCCTGGGCAGGGGTCAGGGTAACCCTGAAGCTTTCTTT. The chain is built from TRBV10-3 and TRBJ1-1; D may be TRBD1 (6 bases). V lost 10 bases to trimming and J lost 6 bases, with 24 bases between them. Germline loops: CDR1 ENHRY, CDR2 SYGVKD. The CDR3 is 15 residues long.

The chain links TRBV11-1 to TRBJ1-5, with D uncertain. This CDR3 has 13 residues. CDR1 is SGHAT, CDR2 FQDESV, per germline (reference sequence). V lost 3 bases and J lost 2, with 5 bases in between. CDR3 bases: TGTGCCAGCAGCTTGCGGGGCAATCAGCCCCAGCATTTT. Translated, it gives CASSLRGNQPQHF.

There are a few counts of this clonotype. The chain recombines TRBV10-3 with TRBJ2-3; TRBD2 aligns across 8 bases. V was pared by 7 bases and J by 1 base, with 4 bases of the junction left unmatched. The CDR3 contains 14 residues. The germline CDR1 and CDR2 sequences are ENHRY and SYGVKD. DNA of the CDR3: TGTGCCATCATGCGGGGGGCCGGCACAGATACGCAGTATTTT. This codes for CAIMRGAGTDTQYF.

V usage is TRBV27 and J usage is TRBJ2-7, with 10 bases fitting TRBD1. CDR3 size: 12 residues. The V segment lost 5 bases and the J segment 6 bases; nucleotides outside the gene matches: 1. CDR1 and CDR2 (germline): MNHEY, SMNVEV (reference sequence). CDR3 residues: CASSRQGAEQYF. DNA for the CDR3: TGTGCCAGCAGTAGACAGGGGGCCGAGCAGTACTTC.

The chain employs TRBV11-2 and TRBJ2-1, with TRBD2 identical over 10 bases. The ends lost 5 bases at V and 6 bases at J; junction bases unmatched: 22. Germline values: CDR1 SGHAT, CDR2 FQNNGV. CDR3 length: 20 residues. The CDR3 loop is CASSITALPYSGGAVNEQFF. The CDR3 nucleotides are TGTGCCAGCAGCATAACAGCTTTACCCTACAGCGGGGGGGCGGTCAATGAGCAGTTCTTC.

The DNA for the CDR3 is TGCAGTGCGACCCACCGATCCGGGCTAGCGGTCTCCTACAATGAGCAGTTCTTC. Translating it yields CSATHRSGLAVSYNEQFF. The V gene is TRBV20-1, the J gene TRBJ2-1; TRBD2 aligns across 7 bases. Trimming removed 6 bases from V and 0 bases from J; junction bases left unmatched: 17. This CDR3 has 18 residues. The germline CDR1 and CDR2 sequences are DFQATT and SNEGSKA (reference sequence).

The table lists this clonotype with a few counts. This chain uses TRBV10-3 with TRBJ2-3; 7 bases map to TRBD1. The trim removed 1 base at V and 2 bases at J, leaving 6 bases unmatched. The CDR3 has 16 amino acids. CDR1 and CDR2 (germline): ENHRY, SYGVKD. The CDR3 sequence: CAISELRGRVTDTQYF. CDR3 bases: TGTGCCATCAGTGAGTTGAGGGGGCGCGTCACAGATACGCAGTATTTT.

This rearrangement joins TRBV20-1 to TRBJ1-5, with D tentatively TRBD1 (6 bases). The V and J ends lost 2 bases and 7 bases respectively, with 12 bases between them. Germline CDR1 reads DFQATT; CDR2 reads SNEGSKA (reference sequence). This CDR3 is 13 amino acids long. As DNA, the CDR3 is TGCAGTGCTAGATACAGGGAGGGACAGCCCCAGCATTTT. Protein sequence: CSARYREGQPQHF.

This clonotype was counted only a few times. CDR3 in amino acids: CASSLTSAGIIQYF. The CDR3 nucleotides read TGTGCCAGCAGTTTAACTAGCGCTGGTATCATTCAGTACTTC. The V gene is TRBV28, the J gene TRBJ2-4, with 7 bases matching TRBD2. Trimming cost V 2 bases and J 9 bases; bases outside gene matches: 7. CDR1 MDHEN and CDR2 SYDVKM come from the germline V gene. The CDR3 is 14 amino acids.